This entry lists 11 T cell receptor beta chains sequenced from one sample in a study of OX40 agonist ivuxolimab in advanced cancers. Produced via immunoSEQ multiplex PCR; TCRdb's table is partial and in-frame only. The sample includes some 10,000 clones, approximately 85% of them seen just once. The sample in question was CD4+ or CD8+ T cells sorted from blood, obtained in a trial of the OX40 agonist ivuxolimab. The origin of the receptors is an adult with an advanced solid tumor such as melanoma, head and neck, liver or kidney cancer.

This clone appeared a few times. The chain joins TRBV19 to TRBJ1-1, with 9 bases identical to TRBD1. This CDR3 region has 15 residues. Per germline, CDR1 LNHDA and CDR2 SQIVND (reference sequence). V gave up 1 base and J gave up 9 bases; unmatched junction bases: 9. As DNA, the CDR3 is TGTGCCAGTAGTATAGTACCGGACAGGGGACCGAAAGCTTTCTTT. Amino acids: CASSIVPDRGPKAFF.

CDR3: CASSYIQDRGNTEAFF. CDR3 DNA: TGTGCCAGCAGTTATATTCAAGACAGGGGGAACACTGAAGCTTTCTTT. The chain links TRBV6-5 to TRBJ1-1; 8 bases fit TRBD1. The CDR3 runs to 16 residues. CDR1 and CDR2 from the germline V gene are MNHEY and SVGAGI. With V trimmed by 3 bases and J by 1 base, 7 bases remained unmatched.

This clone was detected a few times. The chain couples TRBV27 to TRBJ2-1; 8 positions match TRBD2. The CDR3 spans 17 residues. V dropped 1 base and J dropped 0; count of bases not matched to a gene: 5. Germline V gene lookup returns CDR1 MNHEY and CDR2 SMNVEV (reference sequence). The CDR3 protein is CASSLFSGGSSYNEQFF. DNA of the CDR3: TGTGCCAGCAGTTTATTTTCGGGAGGGAGCTCCTACAATGAGCAGTTCTTC.

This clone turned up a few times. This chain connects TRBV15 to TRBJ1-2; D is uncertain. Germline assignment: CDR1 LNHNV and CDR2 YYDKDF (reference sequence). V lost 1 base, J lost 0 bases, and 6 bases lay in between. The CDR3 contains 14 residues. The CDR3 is CATSRGGANYGYTF. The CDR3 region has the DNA TGTGCCACCAGCAGAGGAGGAGCTAACTATGGCTACACCTTC.

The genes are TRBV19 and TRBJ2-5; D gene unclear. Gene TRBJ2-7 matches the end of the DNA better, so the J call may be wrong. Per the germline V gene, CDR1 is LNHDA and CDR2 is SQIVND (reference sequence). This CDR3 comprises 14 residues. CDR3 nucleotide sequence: TGTGCCAGTAGTATCTCCTCAACATCTTACGAGCAGTACTTC. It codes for CASSISSTSYEQYF.

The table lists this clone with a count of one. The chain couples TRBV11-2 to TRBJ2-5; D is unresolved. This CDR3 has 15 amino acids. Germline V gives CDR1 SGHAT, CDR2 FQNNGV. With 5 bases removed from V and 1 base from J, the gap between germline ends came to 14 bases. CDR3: CASSPHWQIQETQYF. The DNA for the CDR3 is TGTGCCAGCAGCCCTCACTGGCAGATCCAAGAGACCCAGTACTTC. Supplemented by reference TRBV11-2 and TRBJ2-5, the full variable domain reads EAGVAQSPRYKIIEKRQSVAFWCNPISGHATLYWYQQILGQGPKLLIQFQNNGVVDDSQLPKDRFSAERLKGVDSTLKIQPAKLEDSAVYLCASSPHWQIQETQYFGPGTRLLVL.

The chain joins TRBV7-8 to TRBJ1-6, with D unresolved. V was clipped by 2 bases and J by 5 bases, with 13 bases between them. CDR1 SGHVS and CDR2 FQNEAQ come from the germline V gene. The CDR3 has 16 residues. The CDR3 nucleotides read TGTGCCAGCAGCTTAACCCAAGGAGAGGATAATTCACCCCTCCACTTT. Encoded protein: CASSLTQGEDNSPLHF.

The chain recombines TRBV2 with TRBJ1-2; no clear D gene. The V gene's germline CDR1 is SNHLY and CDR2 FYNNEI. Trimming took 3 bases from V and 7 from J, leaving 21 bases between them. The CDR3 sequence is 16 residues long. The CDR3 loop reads CASSDMIQPASVGYTF. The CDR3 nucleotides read TGTGCCAGCAGTGACATGATTCAGCCCGCCTCGGTTGGCTACACCTTC.

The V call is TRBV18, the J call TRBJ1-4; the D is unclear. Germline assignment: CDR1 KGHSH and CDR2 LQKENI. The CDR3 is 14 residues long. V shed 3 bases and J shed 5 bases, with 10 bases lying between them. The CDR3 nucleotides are TGTGCCAGCTCACCGTACGGACTCAATGAAAAACTGTTTTTT. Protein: CASSPYGLNEKLFF.

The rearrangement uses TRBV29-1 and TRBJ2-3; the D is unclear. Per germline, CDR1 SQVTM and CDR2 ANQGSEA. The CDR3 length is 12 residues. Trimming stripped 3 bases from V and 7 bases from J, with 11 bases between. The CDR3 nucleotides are TGCAGCGTTGATGCAGGATGGAATACGCAGTATTTT. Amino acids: CSVDAGWNTQYF.

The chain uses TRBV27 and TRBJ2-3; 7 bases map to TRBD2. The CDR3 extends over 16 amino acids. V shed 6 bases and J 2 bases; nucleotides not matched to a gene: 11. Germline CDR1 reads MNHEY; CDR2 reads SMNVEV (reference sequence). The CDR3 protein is CASSNLLASFTDTQYF. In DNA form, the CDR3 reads TGTGCCAGCAGCAACCTACTAGCGTCCTTCACAGATACGCAGTATTTT.